The 11 T cell receptor beta chains reported below all come from one sample, sequenced in a study of cytomegalovirus exposure and HLA in healthy donors. Researchers ran the PCR with 60 Vbeta and 13 Jbeta primers. Method: immunoSEQ multiplex PCR; TCRdb's copy keeps in-frame clones and lacks some. The table shows more than 70,000 clones, with over 60% occurring only once. Sequencing was done on a sample of PBMCs. Source of these receptors: a man in his forties in good health and CMV-seronegative.

The sample holds a few counts of this clone. The V call is TRBV5-5, the J call TRBJ1-5; a possible D gene is TRBD1 (6 bases). The CDR3 spans 14 residues. Trimming took off 3 bases at V and 7 bases at J, with 14 bases between the two ends. Per germline, CDR1 SGHKS and CDR2 YYEKEE (reference sequence). CDR3 bases: TGTGCCAGCAGCTCCAGGGACATGGGGCAGCCCCAGCATTTT. Translation: CASSSRDMGQPQHF.

The chain employs TRBV7-2 and TRBJ1-2, with D uncertain. Trimming took 1 base from V and 6 from J, leaving 6 bases between them. The germline V gene encodes CDR1 SGHTA and CDR2 FQGNSA. The CDR3 contains 12 residues. DNA for the CDR3: TGTGCCAGCAGCTTAGGGAGGGATGGCTACACCTTC. This translates into CASSLGRDGYTF.

This clone showed up just a few times. J is TRBJ1-1 and V is TRBV2, with 8 positions matching TRBD1. The germline V gene has CDR1 SNHLY and CDR2 FYNNEI. This CDR3 is 16 amino acids long. The V segment lost 6 bases and the J segment 2 bases; nucleotides outside the gene matches: 11. CDR3 in DNA: TGTGCCAGCAGGAACGGAAAGGGGACAGGAAACACTGAAGCTTTCTTT. It encodes CASRNGKGTGNTEAFF.

The rearrangement uses TRBV25-1 and TRBJ2-3; D is uncertain. V was shortened by 2 bases and J by 0 bases, with 9 bases between the two germline ends. The CDR3 is 15 residues long. CDR1 is MGHDK and CDR2 is SYGVNS in the germline V gene. CDR3 in amino acids: CASSELGKSTDTQYF. The CDR3 coding sequence is TGTGCCAGCAGTGAACTGGGCAAGAGCACAGATACGCAGTATTTT.

This sequence joins TRBV7-9 and TRBJ1-2; 7 bases line up with TRBD1. The CDR3 extends over 13 amino acids. CDR1 is SEHNR, CDR2 FQNEAQ, per germline (reference sequence). V trimming: 5 bases; J trimming: 6 bases; junction bases outside the gene matches: 6. The CDR3 loop is CASSEGTVDGYTF. DNA for the CDR3: TGTGCCAGCAGCGAGGGGACAGTTGATGGCTACACCTTC.

This clone was counted a single time. The chain has TRBV4-3 and TRBJ2-2, with 8 bases aligning to TRBD1. The germline V gene has CDR1 LGHNA and CDR2 YSLEER. After removal of 1 base from V and 7 bases from J, the junction contained 8 bases not matched to a gene. The length of the CDR3 is 16 residues. The CDR3 nucleotides are TGCGCCAGCAGCCAAGGGACAGGGTGGGGGAACGGGGAGCTGTTTTTT. Residues: CASSQGTGWGNGELFF.

As regards this clone: An end of the junction does not agree with germline; a read error may underlie this. The J gene is TRBJ2-6, the V gene TRBV7-9, with TRBD2 identical over 9 bases. In germline, CDR1 is SEHNR, CDR2 FQNEAQ (reference sequence). The CDR3 consists of 16 residues. CDR3 DNA sequence: TGTTCCAGCGGCGGGGGGGAAAGCTCTGGGGCCAACGTCCTGACTTTC. The encoded protein is CSSGGGESSGANVLTF.

In its sample, this clone was seen a few times. The V call is TRBV2, the J call TRBJ1-1; D perhaps matches TRBD1 (5 bases). The CDR3 has 12 amino acids. CDR1 and CDR2 from the germline V gene are SNHLY and FYNNEI. With 6 bases removed from V and 5 bases from J, the gap between germline ends came to 10 bases. The CDR3 loop is CASSVTGTEAFF. CDR3 sequence (DNA): TGTGCCAGCAGCGTCACAGGTACTGAAGCTTTCTTT.

This chain uses TRBV28 with TRBJ2-3; 10 bases are a match to TRBD2. The CDR3 runs 15 residues. The V and J ends lost 8 bases and 3 bases, in that order; junction bases with no gene match: 8. Germline CDR1 reads MDHEN; CDR2 reads SYDVKM. The CDR3 DNA reads as TGTGCCAGCTGGGGGAGCGGGGGGGGTACAGATACGCAGTATTTT. This gives the protein CASWGSGGGTDTQYF.

The CDR3 DNA follows: TGTGCCAGCAATAGAAAACAGGGGTCCTCCTACGAGCAGTACTTC. This sequence encodes CASNRKQGSSYEQYF. The V and J genes are TRBV27 and TRBJ2-7, with TRBD1 matching over 7 bases. J gave up 0 bases and V 7 bases, and 9 bases lay outside the gene matches. The germline V gene has CDR1 MNHEY and CDR2 SMNVEV (reference sequence). The CDR3 is 15 residues long.

The J gene is TRBJ1-1, the V gene TRBV19, with TRBD1 identical over 10 bases. This CDR3 is built from 15 residues. After removal of 4 bases from V and 4 bases from J, the junction contained 6 bases not matched to a gene. The germline gives CDR1 LNHDA, CDR2 SQIVND (reference sequence). DNA for the CDR3: TGTGCCAGTAGTACAAGGGACAGGGGCGGCACTGAAGCTTTCTTT. Translation: CASSTRDRGGTEAFF.